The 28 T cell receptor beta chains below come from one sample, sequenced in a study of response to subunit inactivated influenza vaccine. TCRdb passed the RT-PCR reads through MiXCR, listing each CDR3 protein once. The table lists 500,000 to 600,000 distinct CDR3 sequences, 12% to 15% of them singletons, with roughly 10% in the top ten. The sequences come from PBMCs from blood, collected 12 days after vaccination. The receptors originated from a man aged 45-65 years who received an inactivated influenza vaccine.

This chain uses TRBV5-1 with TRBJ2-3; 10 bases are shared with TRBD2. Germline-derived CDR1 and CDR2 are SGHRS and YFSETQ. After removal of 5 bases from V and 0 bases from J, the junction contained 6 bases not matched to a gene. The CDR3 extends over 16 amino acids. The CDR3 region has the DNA TGCGCCAGCAGGGCTAGCGGGGGCCCTAGCACAGATACGCAGTATTTT. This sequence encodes CASRASGGPSTDTQYF.

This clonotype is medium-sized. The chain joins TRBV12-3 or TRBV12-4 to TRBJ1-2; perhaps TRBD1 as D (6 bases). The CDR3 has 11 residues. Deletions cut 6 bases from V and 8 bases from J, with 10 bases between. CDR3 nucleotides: TGTGCCAGCAGCTCAGGGGTCGGCTACACCTTC. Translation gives CASSSGVGYTF.

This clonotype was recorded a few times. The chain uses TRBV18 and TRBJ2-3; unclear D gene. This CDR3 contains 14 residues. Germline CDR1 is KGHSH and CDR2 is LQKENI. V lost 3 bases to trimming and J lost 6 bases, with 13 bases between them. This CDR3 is CASSPPPPRDTQYF. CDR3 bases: TGTGCCAGCTCACCTCCTCCCCCCCGGGATACGCAGTATTTT.

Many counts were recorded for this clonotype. CDR3 sequence reads: CAISESSGQGQPQHF. Here the CDR3 DNA reads TGTGCCATCAGTGAGTCTTCGGGGCAAGGGCAGCCCCAGCATTTT. The J gene is TRBJ1-5, the V gene TRBV10-3; maybe TRBD1 (5 bases). With 0 bases removed from V and 7 bases from J, the gap between germline ends came to 13 bases. CDR1 ENHRY and CDR2 SYGVKD come from the germline V gene. This CDR3 is built from 15 residues.

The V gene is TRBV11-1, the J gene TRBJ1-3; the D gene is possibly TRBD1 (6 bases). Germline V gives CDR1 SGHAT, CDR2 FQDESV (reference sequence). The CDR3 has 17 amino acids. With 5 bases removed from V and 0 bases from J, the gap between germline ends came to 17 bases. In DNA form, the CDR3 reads TGTGCCAGCAGCAACCGGGACACTACTTACTCTGGAAACACCATATATTTT. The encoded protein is CASSNRDTTYSGNTIYF.

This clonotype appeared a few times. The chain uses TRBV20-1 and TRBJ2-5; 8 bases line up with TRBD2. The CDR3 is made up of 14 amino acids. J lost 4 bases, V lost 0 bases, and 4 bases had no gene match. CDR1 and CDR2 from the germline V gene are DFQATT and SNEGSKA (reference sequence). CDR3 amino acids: CSARDFRGGETQYF. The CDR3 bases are TGCAGTGCTAGAGATTTTCGGGGGGGAGAGACCCAGTACTTC.

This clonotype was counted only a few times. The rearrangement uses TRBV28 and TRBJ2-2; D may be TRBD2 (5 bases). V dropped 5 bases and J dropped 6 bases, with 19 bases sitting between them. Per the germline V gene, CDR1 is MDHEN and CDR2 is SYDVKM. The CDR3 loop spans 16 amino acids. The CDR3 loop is CASSPHSLGGAGELFF. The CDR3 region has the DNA TGTGCCAGCAGTCCGCACTCCCTAGGAGGCGCCGGGGAGCTGTTTTTT.

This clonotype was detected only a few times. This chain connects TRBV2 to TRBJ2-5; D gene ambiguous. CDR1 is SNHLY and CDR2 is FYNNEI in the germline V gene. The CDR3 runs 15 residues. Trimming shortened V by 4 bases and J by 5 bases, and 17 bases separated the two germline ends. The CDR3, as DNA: TGTGCCAGCAGTGGAACCCCCCCGCTAATCGAGACCCAGTACTTC. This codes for CASSGTPPLIETQYF.

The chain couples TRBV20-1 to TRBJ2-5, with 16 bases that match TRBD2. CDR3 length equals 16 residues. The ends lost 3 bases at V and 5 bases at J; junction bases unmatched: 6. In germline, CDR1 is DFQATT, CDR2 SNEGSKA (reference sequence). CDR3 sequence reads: CSARGLAGGPVETQYF. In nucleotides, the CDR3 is TGCAGTGCTAGGGGACTAGCGGGGGGGCCGGTGGAGACCCAGTACTTC.

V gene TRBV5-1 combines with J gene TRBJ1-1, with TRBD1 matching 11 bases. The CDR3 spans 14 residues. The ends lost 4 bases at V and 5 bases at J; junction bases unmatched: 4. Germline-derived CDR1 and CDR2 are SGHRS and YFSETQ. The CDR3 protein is CASSGGQGGTEAFF. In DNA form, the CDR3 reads TGCGCCAGCAGCGGGGGACAGGGGGGAACTGAAGCTTTCTTT.

The CDR3 DNA follows: TGTGCCAGCAGCCAAGGAACAGTTCCCAACACTGAAGCTTTCTTT. Its translation is CASSQGTVPNTEAFF. The V call is TRBV3-1, the J call TRBJ1-1; the D is unclear. Per germline, CDR1 LGHDT and CDR2 YNNKEL (reference sequence). CDR3 length: 15 amino acids. The V and J ends lost 1 base and 2 bases respectively, with 11 bases between them. Combining the CDR3 with reference TRBV3-1 and TRBJ1-1 gives the whole variable domain DTAVSQTPKYLVTQMGNDKSIKCEQNLGHDTMYWYKQDSKKFLKIMFSYNNKELIINETVPNRFSPKSPDKAHLNLHINSLELGDSAVYFCASSQGTVPNTEAFFGQGTRLTVV.

The CDR3 spells CASSPGWRQEETQYF. The CDR3 nucleotides read TGTGCCAGCAGCCCAGGGTGGAGACAGGAAGAGACCCAGTACTTC. The chain combines TRBV14 with TRBJ2-5; possibly TRBD1 for D (6 bases). The CDR3 has 15 amino acids. Germline assignment: CDR1 SGHDN and CDR2 FVKESK. Trimming removed 4 bases at V and 3 bases at J, with 15 bases between.

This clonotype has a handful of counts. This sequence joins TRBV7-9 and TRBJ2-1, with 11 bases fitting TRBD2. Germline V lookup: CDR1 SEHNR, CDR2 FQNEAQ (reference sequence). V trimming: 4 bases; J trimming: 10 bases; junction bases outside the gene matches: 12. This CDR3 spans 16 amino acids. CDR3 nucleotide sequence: TGTGCCAGCAGCTACCGGGACAGCAGACTAGCGGGGGAGCAGTTCTTC. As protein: CASSYRDSRLAGEQFF.

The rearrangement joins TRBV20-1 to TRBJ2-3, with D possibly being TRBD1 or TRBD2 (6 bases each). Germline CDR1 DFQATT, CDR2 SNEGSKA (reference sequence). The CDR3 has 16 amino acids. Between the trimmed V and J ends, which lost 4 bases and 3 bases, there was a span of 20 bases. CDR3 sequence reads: CSATGGWGAHTDTQYF. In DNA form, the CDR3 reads TGCAGTGCTACCGGGGGCTGGGGGGCCCATACAGATACGCAGTATTTT.

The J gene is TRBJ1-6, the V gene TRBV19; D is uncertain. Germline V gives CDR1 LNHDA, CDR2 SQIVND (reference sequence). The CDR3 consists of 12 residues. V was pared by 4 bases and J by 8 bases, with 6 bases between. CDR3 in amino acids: CASSTGDSPLHF. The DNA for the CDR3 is TGTGCCAGTAGTACAGGAGATTCACCCCTCCACTTT.

The CDR3 spells CSARDPSGGQETQYF. Written as DNA, the CDR3 is TGCAGTGCTAGAGATCCCAGCGGGGGGCAAGAGACCCAGTACTTC. The gene calls are TRBV20-1 and TRBJ2-5; the match to TRBD2 covers 9 bases. The CDR3 extends over 15 amino acids. The V gene's germline CDR1 is DFQATT and CDR2 SNEGSKA (reference sequence). With V trimmed by 0 bases and J by 2 bases, 4 bases remained unmatched.

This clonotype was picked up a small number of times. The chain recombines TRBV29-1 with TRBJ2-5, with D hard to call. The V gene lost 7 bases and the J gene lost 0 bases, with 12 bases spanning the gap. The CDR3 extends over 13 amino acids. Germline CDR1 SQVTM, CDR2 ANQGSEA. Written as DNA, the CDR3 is TGCAGCGGGTGGCTGGATTACCAAGAGACCCAGTACTTC. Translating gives CSGWLDYQETQYF. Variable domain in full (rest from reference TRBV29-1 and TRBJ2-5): SAVISQKPSRDICQRGTSLTIQCQVDSQVTMMFWYRQQPGQSLTLIATANQGSEATYESGFVIDKFPISRPNLTFSTLTVSNMSPEDSSIYLCSGWLDYQETQYFGPGTRLLVL.

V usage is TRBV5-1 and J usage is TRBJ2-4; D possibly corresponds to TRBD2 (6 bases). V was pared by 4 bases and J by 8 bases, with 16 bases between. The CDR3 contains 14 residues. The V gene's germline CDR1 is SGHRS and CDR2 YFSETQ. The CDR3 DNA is TGCGCCAGCAGCCCCTCAGGCAGGGAGGACATTCAGTACTTC. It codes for CASSPSGREDIQYF. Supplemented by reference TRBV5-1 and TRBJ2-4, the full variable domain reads KAGVTQTPRYLIKTRGQQVTLSCSPISGHRSVSWYQQTPGQGLQFLFEYFSETQRNKGNFPGRFSGRQFSNSRSEMNVSTLELGDSALYLCASSPSGREDIQYFGAGTRLSVL.

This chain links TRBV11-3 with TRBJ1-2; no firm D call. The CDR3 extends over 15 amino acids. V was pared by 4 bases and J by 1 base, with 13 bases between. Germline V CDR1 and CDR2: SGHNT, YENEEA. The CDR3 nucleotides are TGTGCCAGCAGCTGTGGGAGTTGTGATAACTATGGCTACACCTTC. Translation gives CASSCGSCDNYGYTF.

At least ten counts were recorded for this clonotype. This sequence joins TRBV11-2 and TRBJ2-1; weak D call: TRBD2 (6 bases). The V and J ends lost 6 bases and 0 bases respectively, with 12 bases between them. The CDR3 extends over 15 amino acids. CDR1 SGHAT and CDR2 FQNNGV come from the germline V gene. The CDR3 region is CASSDSGSSYNEQFF. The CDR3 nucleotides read TGTGCCAGCAGTGATAGCGGAAGCTCCTACAATGAGCAGTTCTTC. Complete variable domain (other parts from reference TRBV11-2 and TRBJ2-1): EAGVAQSPRYKIIEKRQSVAFWCNPISGHATLYWYQQILGQGPKLLIQFQNNGVVDDSQLPKDRFSAERLKGVDSTLKIQPAKLEDSAVYLCASSDSGSSYNEQFFGPGTRLTVL.

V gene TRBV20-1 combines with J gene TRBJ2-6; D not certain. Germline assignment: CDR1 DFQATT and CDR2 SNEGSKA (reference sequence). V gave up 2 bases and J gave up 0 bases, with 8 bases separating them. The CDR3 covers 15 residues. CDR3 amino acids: CSARNSLSGANVLTF. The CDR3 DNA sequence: TGCAGTGCTAGAAACAGCCTCTCTGGGGCCAACGTCCTGACTTTC.

CDR3 nucleotides: TGTGCCAGCAGCGTAGACAGGGTTGGCACTTCACCCCTCCACTTT. This sequence encodes CASSVDRVGTSPLHF. J is TRBJ1-6 and V is TRBV9, with D maybe TRBD1 (6 bases). There are 15 residues in the CDR3. The germline CDR1 and CDR2 sequences are SGDLS and YYNGEE. V lost 0 bases to trimming and J lost 9 bases, with 13 bases between them.

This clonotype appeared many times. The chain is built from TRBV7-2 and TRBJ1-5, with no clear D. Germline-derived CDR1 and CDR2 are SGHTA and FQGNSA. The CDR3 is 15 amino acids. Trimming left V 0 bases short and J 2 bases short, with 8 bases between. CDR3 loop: CASSLAGYRNQPQHF. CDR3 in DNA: TGTGCCAGCAGCTTAGCAGGGTATCGCAATCAGCCCCAGCATTTT.

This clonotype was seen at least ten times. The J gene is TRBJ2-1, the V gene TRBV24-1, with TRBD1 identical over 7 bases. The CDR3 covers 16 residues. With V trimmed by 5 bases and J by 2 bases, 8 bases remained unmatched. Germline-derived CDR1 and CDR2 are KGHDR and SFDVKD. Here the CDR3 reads CATSGQTGTPYNEQFF. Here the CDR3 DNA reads TGTGCCACCAGTGGTCAGACAGGGACCCCCTACAATGAGCAGTTCTTC.

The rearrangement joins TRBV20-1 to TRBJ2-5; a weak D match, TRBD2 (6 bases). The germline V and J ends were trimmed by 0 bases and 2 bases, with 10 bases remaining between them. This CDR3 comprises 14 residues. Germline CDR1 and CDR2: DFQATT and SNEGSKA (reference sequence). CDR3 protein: CSARDLAGQETQYF. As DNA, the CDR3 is TGCAGTGCTAGAGATTTGGCGGGACAAGAGACCCAGTACTTC.

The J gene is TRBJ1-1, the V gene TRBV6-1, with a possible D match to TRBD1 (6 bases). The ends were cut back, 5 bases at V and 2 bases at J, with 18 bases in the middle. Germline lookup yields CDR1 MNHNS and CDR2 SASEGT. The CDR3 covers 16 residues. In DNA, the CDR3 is TGTGCCAGCAGTCCGGGGACCGGGACAATAAACACTGAAGCTTTCTTT. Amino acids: CASSPGTGTINTEAFF.

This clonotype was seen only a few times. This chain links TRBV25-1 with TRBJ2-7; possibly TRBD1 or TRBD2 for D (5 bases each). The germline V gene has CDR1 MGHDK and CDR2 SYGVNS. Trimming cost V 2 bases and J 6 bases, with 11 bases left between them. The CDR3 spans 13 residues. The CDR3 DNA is TGTGCCAGCAGTGAAGGGACCACTAGCGAGCAGTACTTC. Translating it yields CASSEGTTSEQYF.

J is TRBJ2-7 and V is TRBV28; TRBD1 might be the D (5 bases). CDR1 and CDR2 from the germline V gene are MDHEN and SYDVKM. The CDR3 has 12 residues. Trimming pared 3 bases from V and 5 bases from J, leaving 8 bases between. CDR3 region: CASSFIGDEQYF. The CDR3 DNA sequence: TGTGCCAGCAGTTTCATAGGGGACGAGCAGTACTTC.